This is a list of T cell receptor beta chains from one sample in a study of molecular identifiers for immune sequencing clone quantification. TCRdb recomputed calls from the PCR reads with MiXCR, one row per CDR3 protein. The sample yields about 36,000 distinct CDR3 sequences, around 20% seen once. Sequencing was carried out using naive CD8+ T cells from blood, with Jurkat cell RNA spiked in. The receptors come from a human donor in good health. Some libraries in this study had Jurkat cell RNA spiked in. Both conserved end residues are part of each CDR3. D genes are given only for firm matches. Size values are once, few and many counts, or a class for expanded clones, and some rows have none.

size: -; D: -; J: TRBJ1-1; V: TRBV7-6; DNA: TGTGCCAGCAGTTTTGGAATGGCGAACACTGAAGCTTTCTTT; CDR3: CASSFGMANTEAFF
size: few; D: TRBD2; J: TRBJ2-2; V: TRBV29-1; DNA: TGCAGCGTCTCTAGCGGGAGGGCCCGAAACACCGGGGAGCTGTTTTTT; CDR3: CSVSSGRARNTGELFF
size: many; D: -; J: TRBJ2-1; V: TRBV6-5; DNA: TGTGCCAGCAGTATTAGCCGGAGCTCCTACAATGAGCAGTTCTTC; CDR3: CASSISRSSYNEQFF
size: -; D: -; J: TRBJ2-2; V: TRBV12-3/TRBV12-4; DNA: TGTGCCAGCAGGGAGCGTCCCACCGGGGAGCTGTTTTTT; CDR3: CASRERPTGELFF
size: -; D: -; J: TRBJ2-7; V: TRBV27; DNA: TGTGCCAGCAGTTTTGCCCCCAGGGGCTCCTACGAGCAGTACTTC; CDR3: CASSFAPRGSYEQYF
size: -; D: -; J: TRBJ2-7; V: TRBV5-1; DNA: TGCGCCAGCAGCCCAGACAGTTCTTACGAGCAGTACTTC; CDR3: CASSPDSSYEQYF
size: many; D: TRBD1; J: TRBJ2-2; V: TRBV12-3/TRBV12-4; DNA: TGTGCCAGCAGGGGGACAGGCCAGCCCGGGGAGCTGTTTTTT; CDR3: CASRGTGQPGELFF
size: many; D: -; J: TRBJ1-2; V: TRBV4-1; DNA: TGCGCCAGCAGCCGGAGGACAGTCAACTATGGCTACACCTTC; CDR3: CASSRRTVNYGYTF
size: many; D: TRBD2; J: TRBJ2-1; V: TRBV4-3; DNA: TGCGCCAGCAGCCTCACTAGCGGGGTTTACAATGAGCAGTTCTTC; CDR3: CASSLTSGVYNEQFF
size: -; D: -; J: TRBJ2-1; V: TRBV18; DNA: TGTGCCAGCTCACCCTCCTGGACCCATGAGCAGTTCTTC; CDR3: CASSPSWTHEQFF
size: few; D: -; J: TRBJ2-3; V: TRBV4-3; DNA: TGCGCCAGCAGCCAACACGACAGGTCCTTGGGAGATACGCAGTATTTT; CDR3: CASSQHDRSLGDTQYF
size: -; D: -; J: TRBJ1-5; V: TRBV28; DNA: TGTGCCAGCAGTTTTGCGGGACGAAGCACAGATACGCAGCATTTT; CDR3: CASSFAGRSTDTQHF
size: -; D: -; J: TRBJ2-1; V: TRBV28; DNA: TGTGCCAGCAGTTTTTCCCCCGAGACTTACTCCTACAATGAGCAGTTCTTC; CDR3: CASSFSPETYSYNEQFF
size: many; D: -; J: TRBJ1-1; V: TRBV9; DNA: TGTGCCAGCAGCGTACCCGAGGACAACACTGAAGCTTTCTTT; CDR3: CASSVPEDNTEAFF
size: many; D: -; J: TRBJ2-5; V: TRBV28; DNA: TGTGCCAGCAGTTCCGACATCCAAGAGACCCAGTACTTC; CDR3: CASSSDIQETQYF
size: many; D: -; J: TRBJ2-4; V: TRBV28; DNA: TGTGCCAGCAGTTTATGGGGGGATCAGGACATTCAGTACTTC; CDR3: CASSLWGDQDIQYF
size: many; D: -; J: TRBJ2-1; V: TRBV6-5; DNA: TGTGCCAGCAGTTACAATACGGTATATTTATCATCCTACAATGAGCAGTTCTTC; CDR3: CASSYNTVYLSSYNEQFF
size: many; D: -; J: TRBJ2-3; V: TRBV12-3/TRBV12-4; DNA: TGTGCCAGCAGTGAAAACACAAACCCGGATACGCAGTATTTT; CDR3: CASSENTNPDTQYF